This T cell receptor (beta chain) derives from a study of T cell responses to AZD1222 COVID-19 vaccine. The sample holds one count of this clone. The antigen is not known. The CDR3 has 16 residues. V was shortened by 1 base and J by 9 bases, with 19 bases between the two germline ends. Germline assignment: CDR1 LGHDT and CDR2 YNNKEL (reference sequence). Sequenced by immunoSEQ multiplex PCR; TCRdb stores in-frame clones only, minus some. The sample consists of 150,000 or so clones, about 92% of them appearing once. Overall study results and limits: Only a handful of AZD1222 recipients, several in all, had baseline seropositivity. Close to half of spike-specific TCRs reportedly recognize unmutated variant regions. Females outnumbered males among donors, who were mostly white British; clonal diversity was possibly underestimated.

The sequences come from peripheral blood, collected on day 0 of AZD1222 vaccination. This clonotype was obtained from an adult in good health. This sequence joins TRBV3-1 (or the pseudogene TRBV3-2) and TRBJ2-4, with a possible D match to TRBD2 (7 bases). CDR3 protein: CASSQGGGRGRGIQYF. The CDR3 bases are TGTGCCAGCAGCCAAGGGGGCGGGCGGGGGCGCGGCATTCAGTACTTC.